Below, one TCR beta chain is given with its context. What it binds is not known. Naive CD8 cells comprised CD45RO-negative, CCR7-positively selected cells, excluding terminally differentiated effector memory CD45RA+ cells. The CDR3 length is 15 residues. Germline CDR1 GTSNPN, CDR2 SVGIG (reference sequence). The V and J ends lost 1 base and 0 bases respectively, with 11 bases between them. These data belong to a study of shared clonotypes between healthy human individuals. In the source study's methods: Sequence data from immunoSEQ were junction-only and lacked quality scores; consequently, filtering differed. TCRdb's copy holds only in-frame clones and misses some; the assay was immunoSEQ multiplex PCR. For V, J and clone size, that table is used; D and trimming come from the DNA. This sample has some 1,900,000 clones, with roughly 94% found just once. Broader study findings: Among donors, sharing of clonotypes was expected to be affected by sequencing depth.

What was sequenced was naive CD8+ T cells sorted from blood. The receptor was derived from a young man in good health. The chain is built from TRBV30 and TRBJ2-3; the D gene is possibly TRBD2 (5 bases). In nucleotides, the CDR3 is TGTGCCTGGAGTGGGGTGGGAGAAAGCACAGATACGCAGTATTTT. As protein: CAWSGVGESTDTQYF.